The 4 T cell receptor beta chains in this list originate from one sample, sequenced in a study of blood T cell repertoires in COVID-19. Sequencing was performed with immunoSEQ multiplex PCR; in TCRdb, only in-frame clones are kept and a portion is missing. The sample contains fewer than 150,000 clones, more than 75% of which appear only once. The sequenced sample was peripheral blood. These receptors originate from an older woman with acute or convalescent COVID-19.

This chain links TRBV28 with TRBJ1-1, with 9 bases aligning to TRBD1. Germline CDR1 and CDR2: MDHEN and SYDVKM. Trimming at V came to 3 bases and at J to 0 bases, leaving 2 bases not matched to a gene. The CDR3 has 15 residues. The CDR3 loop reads CASSFGDRVNTEAFF. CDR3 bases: TGTGCCAGCAGTTTTGGGGACAGGGTGAACACTGAAGCTTTCTTT. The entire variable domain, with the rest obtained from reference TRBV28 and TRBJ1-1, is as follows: DVKVTQSSRYLVKRTGEKVFLECVQDMDHENMFWYRQDPGLGLRLIYFSYDVKMKEKGDIPEGYSVSREKKERFSLILESASTNQTSMYLCASSFGDRVNTEAFFGQGTRLTVV.

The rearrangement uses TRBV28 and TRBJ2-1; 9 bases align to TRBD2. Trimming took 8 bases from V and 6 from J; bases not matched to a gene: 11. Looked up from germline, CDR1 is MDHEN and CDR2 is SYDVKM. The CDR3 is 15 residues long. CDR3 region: CASLAGGYGINEQFF. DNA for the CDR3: TGTGCCAGCCTCGCGGGAGGGTACGGGATCAATGAGCAGTTCTTC.

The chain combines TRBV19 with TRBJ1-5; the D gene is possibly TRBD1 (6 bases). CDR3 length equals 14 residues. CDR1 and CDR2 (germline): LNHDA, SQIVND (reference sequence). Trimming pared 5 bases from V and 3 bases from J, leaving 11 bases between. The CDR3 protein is CASSSQGFNQPQHF. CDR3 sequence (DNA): TGTGCCAGTAGTTCACAGGGTTTCAATCAGCCCCAGCATTTT.

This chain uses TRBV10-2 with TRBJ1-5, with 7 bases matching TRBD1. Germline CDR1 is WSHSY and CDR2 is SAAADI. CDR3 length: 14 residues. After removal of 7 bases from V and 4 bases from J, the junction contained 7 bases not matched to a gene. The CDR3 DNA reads TGCGCCAGCAACAGGGACAGTCTGAATCAGCCCCAGCATTTT. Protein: CASNRDSLNQPQHF.